This note documents a single T cell receptor (beta chain) sequence. Which antigen it targets is not known. The sample holds no much larger clone one base away, and base qualities are not on file. Using the deep immunoSEQ assay, multiplex PCR amplified TCR CDR3 regions from genomic DNA. Genomic DNA extracted from each cell subset was distributed evenly over all wells of several immunoSEQ 96-well plates, and each plate served as one replicate. Each replicate PCR for sorted subsets received approximately 200 ng genomic DNA, equal to roughly 30,000 T cell genomes. The purified libraries were quantified using a Qubit 3.0 fluorometer, sized with a Bioanalyzer 2100, and then quantified again using the KAPA Library Quantification kit. Every immunoSEQ 96-well plate was sequenced on a separate single-read 150-cycle Illumina NextSeq 550 flow cell. In the paper's pipeline: Because the immunoSEQ output held only junctional sequences and lacked quality scores, the filtering could not match the filtering applied to full-length reads. To assign V/J genes and CDR3, sequences were annotated against IMGT germline references using PyIR, a Python wrapper for IgBLAST v1.9. Any read was removed if the V/J assignment was weak (E-value above 1e-6), the CDR3 was missing, or the read contained stop codons, out-of-frame junctions, or ambiguous translated residues. V3J clonotypes were defined as sequences sharing an identical inferred V gene, J gene, and CDR3 amino acid sequence. To compute the percentage overlap between repertoires, the number of shared unique clonotypes was divided by the size of the smaller repertoire. Repertoire richness was assessed with RTK rarefaction, the Chao1 estimator, and Recon v2.1 estimates of unobserved clonotypes. For all TCRbeta clonotypes obtained by the gDNA method from four donors, generation probabilities were computed with OLGA. In TCRdb, the immuneACCESS table is reduced to in-frame sequences with V and J assigned. These tables do not hold every clone; where another copy was compared, an unresolved V gene accounts for under half, and the others remain unexplained. The V and J calls and clone size were taken over from that table, and D and trimming were inferred from the DNA. Here the sample has about 2.2 million clones; approximately 92% occur a single time. The top ten hold about 1.7% of the sample.

The sample is drawn from a study of shared clonotypes between healthy human individuals (dated by TCRdb to the early 2020s). Some background on the complete study: Two women and a few men aged 18 to 49 years were included in the cohort. For each donor, CD4 naive and CD4 memory were each given three plates, CD8 naive was given two plates, and CD8 memory was given one plate. The study deeply sequenced blood TCR repertoires of five healthy adults to estimate repertoire size and the extent of clonotype sharing between individuals. Different laboratories and diverse techniques were used to prepare libraries and sequence TCR repertoires, to increase sequencing depth and limit assay-specific biases. Each donor's leukapheresis produced roughly between roughly 0.9 and 9 billion PBMCs.

Study-wide conclusions, independent of this receptor: Naive subsets generally had larger estimated clonotype richness than memory subsets did. Sampling was restricted to blood, and TCR repertoires in tissues likely differ from the TCR repertoires found in blood. Compared with non-shared clonotypes, clonotypes shared by all four sorted-subset donors had higher generation probabilities. Because the study included only a small number of donors, the genetic and exposure-history diversity represented was limited. Incomplete sequencing was indicated by rarefaction of sorted-subset datasets, despite the large sequencing depth. Based on pairwise subsampling, the degree of clonotype sharing among donors was expected to be affected by sequencing depth. About 4.5% of naive CD4, 3.5% of naive CD8, about 2.4% of memory CD4, and more than 0.35% of memory CD8 clonotypes were shared across a few donors.

CD8 naive samples were CD45RO-negative cells positively selected for CCR7, giving a CD45RA+CCR7+ population that excluded TemRA cells. The donors were healthy, HIV-negative adults with no recently reported acute infections or vaccinations. Every donor was a Caucasian adult living in Nashville, Tennessee, USA. After blood collection by leukapheresis, PBMCs were isolated using Ficoll-Histopaque density gradient centrifugation and then cryopreserved in the vapor phase of liquid nitrogen. Analytical flow cytometry was used to check the purity and quantity of each magnetically sorted T cell population. Genomic DNA was isolated from each sorted fraction and quantified by UV absorbance on a Nanodrop 2000c. The V end loses 4 bases and the J end loses 2 bases, and a stretch of 8 bases separates them. From the cysteine through the phenylalanine, the CDR3 covers 13 amino acids. The retained sequence is limited to the CDR3, 39 bases, with the frame set at the first base. Sequences SGDLS (CDR1) and YYNGEE (CDR2) are obtained from the germline V gene.

Sequencing used naive CD8+ T cells from PBMCs. This specimen's cell subset or site label, per the study, means: CD45RA+CCR7+. Rearrangement joined TRBV9 to TRBJ2-3, with the D gene uncertain. The receptor comes from a man in his late teens or twenties in good health. Some clones in this sample may be carry-over from other donors' samples. The bases read TGTGCCAGCAGCACCCTAACCACAGATACGCAGTATTTT. Its protein product is CASSTLTTDTQYF. The variable domain in full, with residues beyond the CDR3 obtained from the reference TRBV9 and TRBJ2-3 genes, is DSGVTQTPKHLITATGQRVTLRCSPRSGDLSVYWYQQSLDQGLQFLIQYYNGEERAKGNILERFSAQQFPDLHSELNLSSLELGDSALYFCASSTLTTDTQYFGPGTRLTVL.